What follows are 23 T cell receptor beta chains derived from one specimen sequenced in a study of human CD8 memory T cell subsets. Production of TCR beta libraries used UMI-labeled 5' RACE as the method. No DNA is given; TCRdb re-called the 5' RACE reads and lists each CDR3 protein once. Seen in this sample are some 11,000 distinct CDR3 sequences; the ten most common clones hold approximately 15%. What was sequenced was CD8+ T cells from PBMCs. These receptors originate from a human donor in good health.

J is TRBJ2-1 and V is TRBV4-3; TCRdb's D call of TRBD2 is untestable without DNA. CDR1 is LGHNA, CDR2 YSLEER, per germline. The CDR3 spans 17 residues. CDR3 region: CASSQEWSSGFRNEQFF.

The chain is built from TRBV4-3 and TRBJ2-7; TCRdb gives TRBD1 as the D gene, but with no DNA this cannot be confirmed. The V gene's germline CDR1 is LGHNA and CDR2 YSLEER. The CDR3 extends over 15 amino acids. This chain's CDR3 is CASSQETVPSYEQYF.

This sequence joins TRBV6-2 or TRBV6-3 and TRBJ1-5; with no DNA, the TCRdb D assignment of TRBD1 cannot be verified. The CDR3 is made up of 15 amino acids. CDR1 MNHEY and CDR2 SVGEGT come from the germline V gene. CDR3 loop: CASSPGTVSNQPQHF.

The V gene is TRBV4-3, the J gene TRBJ2-7. Germline V CDR1 and CDR2: LGHNA, YSLEER. The CDR3 has 16 residues. CDR3 in amino acids: CASSQTSTGEPYEQYF.

CDR3 protein: CASSGGPGGHNEQFF. V is TRBV9 and J is TRBJ2-1; TCRdb's D call of TRBD1 is untestable without DNA. Germline CDR1 SGDLS, CDR2 YYNGEE. The CDR3 covers 15 residues.

According to its frequency, this clonotype is medium-sized. V and J are TRBV15 and TRBJ2-7. CDR1 and CDR2 from the germline V gene are LNHNV and YYDKDF (reference sequence). The CDR3 runs 11 residues. CDR3: CATSRPYEQYF.

The CDR3 region is CASRFGLAGNEQFF. The rearrangement joins TRBV12-2 to TRBJ2-1; no DNA is available, so the TRBD2 call from TCRdb remains unchecked. TRBV12-2 is termed a pseudogene. The CDR3 is 14 residues long.

This clonotype is labeled medium-sized based on frequency. The V gene is TRBV12-3 or TRBV12-4, the J gene TRBJ2-2; absent DNA, TCRdb's TRBD1 call cannot be checked. The CDR3 has 16 amino acids. CDR3 loop: CASSLGVSGSTGELFF.

The V and J genes are TRBV27 and TRBJ1-2; TCRdb picks TRBD1, but there is no DNA to check that call. The CDR3 runs to 13 residues. Germline lookup yields CDR1 MNHEY and CDR2 SMNVEV (reference sequence). Here the CDR3 reads CASSLGGDYGYTF.

The V call is TRBV6-4, the J call TRBJ2-3; TCRdb calls TRBD2, which cannot be checked without DNA. This CDR3 contains 15 residues. Germline V gene lookup returns CDR1 MRHNA and CDR2 SNTAGT. This chain's CDR3 is CASSPTSGGADTQYF.

The chain uses TRBV20-1 and TRBJ2-2. Germline CDR1 and CDR2: DFQATT and SNEGSKA (reference sequence). The CDR3 consists of 15 residues. The CDR3 sequence: CSARPHGDNTGELFF.

V usage is TRBV27 and J usage is TRBJ2-1; there is no DNA to check the TCRdb D call of TRBD1. Germline loops: CDR1 MNHEY, CDR2 SMNVEV (reference sequence). The CDR3 runs to 11 residues. The CDR3 protein is CASAGGNEQFF.

J is TRBJ1-4 and V is TRBV5-6. This CDR3 contains 14 residues. Germline V gene data show CDR1 as SGHDT and CDR2 as YYEEEE. The CDR3 spells CASILDRGSEKLFF.

The chain has TRBV5-6 and TRBJ2-5; TCRdb outputs TRBD1, but without DNA this stays unchecked. Looked up from germline, CDR1 is SGHDT and CDR2 is YYEEEE. The CDR3 extends over 15 amino acids. The CDR3 region is CASSLNRPYQETQYF.

The chain recombines TRBV20-1 with TRBJ2-1; TCRdb outputs TRBD2, but without DNA this stays unchecked. The CDR3 extends over 17 amino acids. Per germline, CDR1 DFQATT and CDR2 SNEGSKA (reference sequence). The CDR3 is CSARDGPATSGRAEQFF.

This clonotype counts as medium-sized by frequency. CDR3 sequence reads: CASPKEGSITGELFF. The chain couples TRBV7-2 to TRBJ2-2; lacking DNA, the TRBD2 call made by TCRdb goes unchecked. CDR3 length equals 15 residues. From germline, CDR1 is SGHTA and CDR2 FQGNSA. The full variable domain, its missing parts supplied by reference TRBV7-2 and TRBJ2-2, is GAGVSQSPSNKVTEKGKDVELRCDPISGHTALYWYRQSLGQGLEFLIYFQGNSAPDKSGLPSDRFSAERTGGSVSTLTIQRTQQEDSAVYLCASPKEGSITGELFFGEGSRLTVL.

The V and J genes are TRBV7-9 and TRBJ2-5; the D call of TRBD1 rests on TCRdb alone, since no DNA is present to check it. The CDR3 contains 15 residues. Germline V CDR1 and CDR2: SEHNR, FQNEAQ (reference sequence). The CDR3 is CASSAPDRGQETQYF. Using reference TRBV7-9 and TRBJ2-5 for the parts outside the CDR3, the full variable domain is DTGVSQNPRHKITKRGQNVTFRCDPISEHNRLYWYRQTLGQGPEFLTYFQNEAQLEKSRLLSDRFSAERPKGSFSTLEIQRTEQGDSAMYLCASSAPDRGQETQYFGPGTRLLVL.

The chain carries TRBV11-1 and TRBJ2-4; the D call from TCRdb, TRBD1, cannot be confirmed without DNA. The CDR3 runs 17 residues. Germline V gene data show CDR1 as SGHAT and CDR2 as FQDESV (reference sequence). The CDR3 here is CASSLAEGGFAKNIQYF.

This chain joins TRBV7-9 and TRBJ2-2. Per the germline V gene, CDR1 is SEHNR and CDR2 is FQNEAQ (reference sequence). The CDR3 covers 14 residues. CDR3 in amino acids: CASSLEGWTGELFF.

The chain is built from TRBV7-9 and TRBJ2-7; TCRdb calls TRBD1, which cannot be checked without DNA. Germline lookup yields CDR1 SEHNR and CDR2 FQNEAQ (reference sequence). This CDR3 contains 14 residues. The CDR3 loop is CASSQGFPPYEQYF.

The chain employs TRBV28 and TRBJ1-2; TCRdb's D call of TRBD1 is untestable without DNA. CDR1 is MDHEN, CDR2 SYDVKM, per germline. The CDR3 has 16 residues. CDR3 in amino acids: CASGTEYISEYYGYTF.

The chain joins TRBV19 to TRBJ2-2; the TCRdb call, TRBD2, lacks DNA for checking. CDR3 size: 16 residues. Germline V gives CDR1 LNHDA, CDR2 SQIVND (reference sequence). The CDR3 sequence: CASSAWTSVNTGELFF.

The chain joins TRBV30 to TRBJ1-5. CDR1 is GTSNPN and CDR2 is SVGIG in the germline V gene (reference sequence). This CDR3 contains 15 residues. This CDR3 is CAWNAGMDSNQPQHF. The variable domain in full, completed from reference TRBV30 and TRBJ1-5, reads SQTIHQWPATLVQPVGSPLSLECTVEGTSNPNLYWYRQAAGRGLQLLFYSVGIGQISSEVPQNLSASRPQDRQFILSSKKLLLSDSGFYLCAWNAGMDSNQPQHFGDGTRLSIL.